These 26 T cell receptor beta chains were sequenced from one sample in a study of regulatory T cells in long-lasting Graves disease. Described time point: persistent/refractory GD, antithyroid drugs over 5 years with positive TRAb. PBMC-derived RNA was used for the TCR library. With iRepertoire HTBI primers and Arm-PCR of CDR3 regions, TCR beta libraries were built. Using its own MiXCR run on the multiplex PCR reads, TCRdb lists one record per CDR3 protein. The repertoire holds around 500,000 distinct CDR3 sequences, about 20% seen once, with over 7.5% in the top ten. The source was peripheral blood mononuclear cells (PBMCs), collected when the disease was refractory, from a patient treated with antithyroid drugs. Receptors were obtained from a female donor with Graves disease.

This clonotype came up many times. V is TRBV7-3 and J is TRBJ2-7; D perhaps matches TRBD1 (5 bases). This CDR3 spans 15 amino acids. Deletions cut 1 base from V and 1 base from J, with 11 bases between. From germline, CDR1 is SGHTA and CDR2 FQGTGA. The CDR3 region has the DNA TGTGCCAGCAGCTTAAGGCCAGGGAAATCCTACGAGCAGTACTTC. It codes for CASSLRPGKSYEQYF. Together with reference TRBV7-3 and TRBJ2-7, the CDR3 gives the full variable domain: GAGVSQTPSNKVTEKGKYVELRCDPISGHTALYWYRQSLGQGPEFLIYFQGTGAADDSGLPNDRFFAVRPEGSVSTLKIQRTERGDSAVYLCASSLRPGKSYEQYFGPGTRLTVT.

The table lists this clonotype with a few counts. One base away lies a much larger clone, so this may be a sequencing read error. V usage is TRBV6-1 and J usage is TRBJ2-2; possibly TRBD2 for D (5 bases). This CDR3 contains 12 residues. Germline CDR1 MNHNS, CDR2 SASEGT. The CDR3 is CASSANTGELSF. For the CDR3, the DNA is TGTGCCAGCAGTGCGAACACCGGGGAGCTGTCTTTT.

The gene calls are TRBV7-3 and TRBJ1-2; D is perhaps TRBD1 (5 bases). The length of the CDR3 is 16 residues. Trimming took off 5 bases at V and 3 bases at J, with 19 bases between the two ends. Germline V gene lookup returns CDR1 SGHTA and CDR2 FQGTGA. CDR3 residues: CASSLRGEDRHYGYTF. The DNA for the CDR3 is TGTGCCAGCAGCCTTAGGGGTGAGGACCGACACTATGGCTACACCTTC.

There are a few counts of this clonotype. The chain combines TRBV4-2 with TRBJ1-6; D unresolved. CDR1 is LGHNA and CDR2 is YNFKEQ in the germline V gene. The CDR3 length is 14 residues. V was clipped by 1 base and J by 7 bases, with 8 bases between them. The CDR3 DNA sequence: TGTGCCAGCAGCCAAGGCCCGGAGAATTCACCCCTCCACTTT. It specifies CASSQGPENSPLHF.

In its sample, this clonotype was seen many times. The chain uses TRBV6-1 and TRBJ1-2, with D possibly matching TRBD1 (6 bases). The V gene lost 10 bases and the J gene lost 0 bases, with 9 bases spanning the gap. The CDR3 totals 12 residues. Per the germline V gene, CDR1 is MNHNS and CDR2 is SASEGT. The CDR3 loop is CATGQSNYGYTF. The CDR3 region has the DNA TGTGCCACCGGACAGTCTAACTATGGCTACACCTTC.

This clonotype has a handful of counts. This chain uses TRBV20-1 with TRBJ2-5; TRBD1 matches 9 bases. The germline V gene encodes CDR1 DFQATT and CDR2 SNEGSKA (reference sequence). The CDR3 loop spans 14 amino acids. The junction had 3 bases not matched to a gene; V was cut back by 2 bases and J by 2 bases. In nucleotides, the CDR3 is TGCAGTGCTAGAATCGGACAGGGGCAAGAGACCCAGTACTTC. Amino acids: CSARIGQGQETQYF.

This clonotype was recorded at least ten times. The chain is built from TRBV27 and TRBJ2-7, with TRBD2 matching 7 bases. Germline values: CDR1 MNHEY, CDR2 SMNVEV (reference sequence). This CDR3 is built from 15 residues. Trimming at V came to 3 bases and at J to 1 base, leaving 6 bases not matched to a gene. CDR3 sequence (DNA): TGTGCCAGCAGTTTCCGACTAGCTCTTTCCTACGAGCAGTACTTC. Translation gives CASSFRLALSYEQYF.

This clonotype was observed many times. The rearrangement joins TRBV4-3 to TRBJ2-7; D gene uncertain. The germline V gene has CDR1 LGHNA and CDR2 YSLEER. The CDR3 covers 14 residues. The ends were cut back, 1 base at V and 3 bases at J, with 10 bases in the middle. The CDR3 loop is CASSQGLQLYEQYF. The CDR3, as DNA: TGCGCCAGCAGCCAAGGGCTACAGCTCTACGAGCAGTACTTC.

The chain joins TRBV6-1 to TRBJ2-2; D tentatively fits TRBD1 or TRBD2 (5 bases each). Trimming stripped 7 bases from V and 4 bases from J, with 13 bases between. Germline V gene sequence: CDR1 MNHNS, CDR2 SASEGT. The CDR3 runs to 14 residues. The CDR3: CASIRDPGTGELFF. The CDR3 bases are TGTGCCAGCATCCGGGACCCCGGCACCGGGGAGCTGTTTTTT.

This clonotype was detected ten times or more. The rearrangement links TRBV15 to TRBJ2-6; 9 nucleotides agree with TRBD2. CDR1 and CDR2 (germline): LNHNV, YYDKDF (reference sequence). V shed 3 bases and J 1 base; nucleotides not matched to a gene: 1. This CDR3 has 16 residues. CDR3 bases: TGTGCCACCAGCAGCCTAGCGGGATCTGGGGCCAACGTCCTGACTTTC. Translation gives CATSSLAGSGANVLTF.

This clonotype appeared a few times. The chain links TRBV5-1 to TRBJ2-5, with 12 bases fitting TRBD1. The V segment lost 4 bases and the J segment 3 bases; nucleotides outside the gene matches: 7. Germline V gives CDR1 SGHRS, CDR2 YFSETQ. This CDR3 is 16 amino acids long. CDR3: CASSPPGQGAKETQYF. DNA for the CDR3: TGCGCCAGCAGCCCTCCGGGACAGGGGGCCAAAGAGACCCAGTACTTC. Full variable domain (missing parts from reference TRBV5-1 and TRBJ2-5): KAGVTQTPRYLIKTRGQQVTLSCSPISGHRSVSWYQQTPGQGLQFLFEYFSETQRNKGNFPGRFSGRQFSNSRSEMNVSTLELGDSALYLCASSPPGQGAKETQYFGPGTRLLVL.

Comments on this clonotype: A single base separates this from a much larger clone, so it may be a read error. The chain links TRBV29-1 to TRBJ2-7, with TRBD2 matching 7 bases. This CDR3 is 15 amino acids long. Germline V CDR1 and CDR2: SQVTM, ANQGSEA. The CDR3 DNA sequence: TGCAGCGTTGTAGACTGGTCGGGACTATACTACGAGCAGCACTTC. It is translated as CSVVDWSGLYYEQHF.

This clonotype has a count of ten or more. CDR3 in amino acids: CASSEVRGSGETQYF. DNA of the CDR3: TGTGCCAGCAGTGAAGTACGGGGGAGTGGTGAGACCCAGTACTTC. The rearrangement joins TRBV2 to TRBJ2-5; possible D gene TRBD2, 6 bases. The CDR3 covers 15 residues. Germline CDR1 SNHLY, CDR2 FYNNEI. V was cut by 1 base and J by 5 bases, with 14 bases left in between.

This clonotype was detected ten times or more. The chain carries TRBV2 and TRBJ1-3, with D maybe TRBD1 (5 bases). From germline, CDR1 is SNHLY and CDR2 FYNNEI. V was clipped by 7 bases and J by 2 bases, with 15 bases between them. The CDR3 contains 15 residues. CDR3 residues: CASKIDSNPGNTIYF. CDR3 DNA sequence: TGTGCCAGCAAGATCGACAGCAACCCTGGAAACACCATATATTTT.

This clonotype was detected many times. The chain carries TRBV6-1 and TRBJ1-5; D is undetermined. The germline gives CDR1 MNHNS, CDR2 SASEGT. The CDR3 loop spans 12 amino acids. V lost 6 bases and J 3 bases, leaving 6 bases between the germline ends. CDR3 sequence (DNA): TGTGCCAGCAGGGGTCCCAATCAGCCCCAGCATTTT. Translating gives CASRGPNQPQHF.

The rearrangement uses TRBV6-1 and TRBJ1-1; D unresolved. V was shortened by 6 bases and J by 11 bases, with 13 bases between the two germline ends. CDR1 is MNHNS, CDR2 SASEGT, per germline. This CDR3 is 11 amino acids long. The chain's CDR3 is CASSSTEEAFF. CDR3 nucleotide sequence: TGTGCCAGCAGCTCCACAGAAGAGGCTTTCTTT.

The gene calls are TRBV5-1 and TRBJ2-5; D ambiguous. The CDR3 has 14 residues. Per germline, CDR1 SGHRS and CDR2 YFSETQ. V gave up 4 bases and J gave up 5 bases, with 15 bases separating them. This CDR3 is CASSAGLKKETQYF. The CDR3 bases are TGCGCCAGCAGCGCCGGGCTTAAGAAGGAGACCCAGTACTTC. Drawing the rest from reference TRBV5-1 and TRBJ2-5, the complete variable domain is KAGVTQTPRYLIKTRGQQVTLSCSPISGHRSVSWYQQTPGQGLQFLFEYFSETQRNKGNFPGRFSGRQFSNSRSEMNVSTLELGDSALYLCASSAGLKKETQYFGPGTRLLVL.

This clonotype was counted many times. The junction shows a germline mismatch at one end, possibly a read error. This chain joins TRBV2 and TRBJ2-5, with a tentative D call TRBD2 (6 bases). Germline-derived CDR1 and CDR2 are SNHLY and FYNNEI. The CDR3 contains 13 residues. CDR3: CASSPEWGGERPF. CDR3 nucleotide sequence: TGTGCCAGCAGCCCCGAGTGGGGAGGCGAAAGGCCCTTC.

The chain combines TRBV10-1 with TRBJ1-1; D is uncertain. CDR3 length equals 13 residues. CDR1 and CDR2 from the germline V gene are WNHNN and SYGVQD (reference sequence). Trimming cost V 7 bases and J 4 bases, with 13 bases left between them. This chain's CDR3 is CASMGKRGTEAFF. The CDR3 DNA sequence: TGCGCCAGCATGGGGAAGCGGGGCACTGAAGCTTTCTTT.

This clonotype was observed many times. Here the CDR3 DNA reads TGTGCCAGCTCAGACGGACGGAACTATGGCTACACCTTC. Its translation is CASSDGRNYGYTF. This chain links TRBV2 with TRBJ1-2; D gene unclear. V was cut by 8 bases and J by 2 bases, with 12 bases left in between. The CDR3 length is 13 residues. The germline V gene encodes CDR1 SNHLY and CDR2 FYNNEI.

Ten or more counts support this clonotype. This sequence joins TRBV28 and TRBJ1-1; a weak D match, TRBD1 (6 bases). Germline assignment: CDR1 MDHEN and CDR2 SYDVKM. The CDR3 runs to 14 residues. V was shortened by 6 bases and J by 1 base, with 12 bases between the two germline ends. DNA for the CDR3: TGTGCCAGCAGCGAGAGGGGGAGGAACACTGAAGCTTTCTTT. It codes for CASSERGRNTEAFF.

There are a few counts of this clonotype. The chain recombines TRBV5-1 with TRBJ2-7; either TRBD1 or TRBD2 may fit D (6 bases each). Deletions cut 3 bases from V and 3 bases from J, with 16 bases between. Per the germline V gene, CDR1 is SGHRS and CDR2 is YFSETQ. The CDR3 spans 15 residues. Here the CDR3 reads CASSYGGGFLYEQYF. Here the CDR3 DNA reads TGCGCCAGCAGCTACGGAGGGGGTTTCCTCTACGAGCAGTACTTC.

The V gene is TRBV9, the J gene TRBJ2-7; TRBD1 aligns across 10 bases. The CDR3 has 13 residues. CDR1 is SGDLS, CDR2 YYNGEE, per germline. Trimming cost V 3 bases and J 6 bases; bases outside gene matches: 3. The CDR3 here is CASSDGTGVEQYF. The CDR3 DNA is TGTGCCAGCAGCGACGGGACAGGGGTCGAGCAGTACTTC.

This clonotype has more than one count but fewer than ten. This sequence joins TRBV28 and TRBJ2-2; 10 bases are shared with TRBD2. The CDR3 sequence is 17 residues long. CDR1 and CDR2 (germline): MDHEN, SYDVKM. V lost 5 bases to trimming and J lost 4 bases; unmatched junction nucleotides: 10. The CDR3 reads CASSPIPSGRATGELFF. The DNA of the CDR3 is TGTGCCAGCAGTCCTATCCCGAGCGGGAGGGCCACCGGGGAGCTGTTTTTT.

A few counts support this clonotype. The genes are TRBV28 and TRBJ1-4; 7 bases match TRBD1. The CDR3 totals 12 residues. Germline V gene sequence: CDR1 MDHEN, CDR2 SYDVKM. V lost 10 bases and J lost 5; bases outside the gene matches: 4. The CDR3 DNA reads TGTGCCACCAGGGGGGAGAATGAAAAACTGTTTTTT. Translation: CATRGENEKLFF.

This chain uses TRBV7-9 with TRBJ1-1, with D uncertain. This CDR3 comprises 13 residues. From germline, CDR1 is SEHNR and CDR2 FQNEAQ (reference sequence). The V gene lost 3 bases and the J gene lost 4 bases, with 9 bases spanning the gap. In DNA form, the CDR3 reads TGTGCCAGCAGCTTGGAGGGTACCACTGAAGCTTTCTTT. It codes for CASSLEGTTEAFF.